This T cell receptor beta chain was recorded in a study of T cells in Graves' hyperthyroidism and ophthalmopathy. Study-level points and caveats: Ophthalmopathy onset followed model prediction by a median around six months. In blood, most of the thyroid clonotypes expanded above 0.001 were also present.

The CDR3 extends over 14 amino acids. Germline V gives CDR1 LNHNV, CDR2 YYDKDF (reference sequence). Trimming cost V 1 base and J 7 bases, with 11 bases left between them. Authors of the study amplified TCR beta CDR3 regions from RNA transcripts. The TCR CDR3 first-round RT-PCR relied on the HTBI primer set. Each CDR3 protein gets one entry after TCRdb re-called the multiplex PCR reads with MiXCR. Seen here are under 650,000 distinct CDR3 sequences, about a sixth observed once, and the top ten hold around 4%. Exclusion of patients followed from uncontrolled infection, other autoimmune disease, pregnancy or lactation. A note on this clonotype: Its cognate antigen is unknown.

Input material: blood. The sequence came from a woman in her thirties with Graves' hyperthyroidism. This chain connects TRBV15 to TRBJ2-1, with D possibly TRBD1 on 5 matching bases. Here the CDR3 reads CATSRVRTPNEQFF. For the CDR3, the DNA is TGTGCCACCAGCAGAGTTAGGACACCAAATGAGCAGTTCTTC.